These T cell receptor beta chains were read from a single sample in a study of blood T cell repertoires in COVID-19. The method was immunoSEQ multiplex PCR; TCRdb's version includes in-frame clones alone and lacks a portion of them. Seen here are roughly 150,000 clones, around nine tenths observed once, and the top ten hold just over 2.5%. Sequencing was done on a sample of peripheral blood. All receptors derive from an elderly woman with COVID-19, enrolled during active disease. The CDR3 runs from the conserved cysteine through the conserved F or W. The D gene is left open where the match is weak. Part of the rows lack a size; the others show once, few, many or a class for expanded clones.

TRBJ2-5 . . TRBV28 CASQAEKLVQETQYF TGTGCCAGCCAAGCCGAAAAACTAGTACAAGAGACCCAGTACTTC
TRBJ1-1 . . TRBV18 CASSPGAGSEAFF TGTGCCAGCTCACCGGGCGCGGGGTCTGAAGCTTTCTTT
TRBJ2-1 . . TRBV19 CASSNYGQLSSYNEQFF TGTGCCAGTAGTAATTACGGACAGTTGAGCTCCTACAATGAGCAGTTCTTC
TRBJ1-5 . . TRBV20-1 CSASSISGGPQHF TGCAGTGCTAGTTCGATTTCGGGTGGGCCCCAGCATTTT
TRBJ2-1 . TRBD2 TRBV19 CASSGLADNEQFF TGTGCCAGTAGCGGACTAGCGGATAATGAGCAGTTCTTC
TRBJ2-7 . TRBD2 TRBV28 CASSGTSGLYEQYF TGTGCCAGCAGCGGGACTAGCGGGCTCTACGAGCAGTACTTC
TRBJ2-2 . TRBD2 TRBV6-2/TRBV6-3 CASSSGLAGDTGELFF TGTGCCAGCAGTTCCGGACTAGCGGGAGACACCGGGGAGCTGTTTTTT
TRBJ2-1 few TRBD2 TRBV27 CASMRTSGGWNEQFF TGTGCCAGCATGCGGACTAGCGGCGGGTGGAATGAGCAGTTCTTC
TRBJ2-2 . . TRBV19 CASSPQQDVGNTGELFF TGTGCCAGTAGTCCGCAACAGGACGTAGGGAACACCGGGGAGCTGTTTTTT
TRBJ1-4 . . TRBV5-1 CASSRAPGTTNEKLFF TGCGCCAGCAGCCGTGCCCCGGGAACAACTAATGAAAAACTGTTTTTT
TRBJ1-1 . TRBD1 TRBV7-8 CASSSEGRWTGWFAFF TGTGCCAGCAGCTCAGAAGGGAGGTGGACAGGGTGGTTTGCTTTCTTT
TRBJ1-6 few TRBD1 TRBV19 CASRSTTGGNSPLHF TGTGCCAGCAGAAGTACGACAGGGGGGAATTCACCCCTCCACTTT
TRBJ2-7 . . TRBV21-1 CASSKARRECFHEQYF TGTGCCAGCAGCAAAGCGAGGCGGGAGTGCTTCCACGAGCAGTACTTC
TRBJ2-7 . TRBD2 TRBV6-1 CASSDLADDEQYF TGTGCCAGCAGTGACCTAGCGGACGACGAGCAGTACTTC
TRBJ2-5 . . TRBV9 CASSPNRGVRETQYF TGTGCCAGCAGCCCAAATAGGGGTGTTAGAGAGACCCAGTACTTC
TRBJ2-5 . TRBD2 TRBV7-9 CASSLRGDQAGETQYF TGTGCCAGCAGCTTAAGAGGGGATCAAGCGGGGGAGACCCAGTACTTC
TRBJ2-1 few TRBD1 TRBV19 CASSRQGSSYNEQFF TGTGCCAGTAGTCGACAGGGTAGCTCCTACAATGAGCAGTTCTTC
TRBJ2-2 . . TRBV9 CASSVESVTGELFF TGTGCCAGCAGCGTAGAATCCGTGACCGGGGAGCTGTTTTTT
TRBJ2-2 . TRBD2 TRBV6-4 CASSPGLAGVNGELFF TGTGCCAGCAGCCCGGGACTAGCGGGAGTAAACGGGGAGCTGTTTTTT
TRBJ1-1 . TRBD1 TRBV18 CASSPGTGGNTEAFF TGTGCCAGCTCACCGGGCACAGGGGGAAACACTGAAGCTTTCTTT
TRBJ2-2 . TRBD2 TRBV27 CASSLVAGDTGELFF TGTGCCAGCAGTTTGGTAGCGGGAGATACCGGGGAGCTGTTTTTT
TRBJ1-2 . TRBD1 TRBV2 CASSGNPGTGVRNGYTF TGTGCCAGCAGTGGCAATCCCGGGACAGGGGTTAGGAATGGCTACACCTTC
TRBJ2-1 few TRBD2 TRBV5-1 CASSQGTSGQTRPGDEQFF TGCGCCAGCAGCCAGGGGACTAGCGGGCAGACACGCCCCGGAGATGAGCAGTTCTTC
TRBJ2-7 . TRBD1 TRBV6-1 CASSERRTGEGEQYF TGTGCCAGCAGTGAACGACGGACAGGGGAGGGCGAGCAGTACTTC
TRBJ1-1 . TRBD1 TRBV19 CASSRGQGGRTEAFF TGTGCCAGTAGTAGGGGACAGGGAGGCCGAACTGAAGCTTTCTTT
TRBJ2-2 . TRBD2 TRBV4-2 CASSPSSSGRAIGGELFF TGTGCCAGCAGCCCCAGTAGTAGCGGGAGGGCCATAGGCGGGGAGCTGTTTTTT
TRBJ1-1 . . TRBV7-9 CASSLGMSPRTEAFF TGTGCCAGCAGCTTAGGAATGTCCCCTCGGACTGAAGCTTTCTTT
TRBJ2-7 . . TRBV12-3/TRBV12-4 CASSISLEWEQYF TGTGCCAGCAGTATATCCCTAGAATGGGAGCAGTACTTC
TRBJ2-2 . TRBD2 TRBV11-2 CASSLGAGVGTGELFF TGTGCCAGCAGCTTAGGAGCGGGAGTTGGCACCGGGGAGCTGTTTTTT
TRBJ1-2 . . TRBV10-3 CAALNPIQGRGYTF TGTGCCGCCCTCAACCCGATACAGGGTCGAGGCTACACCTTC
TRBJ1-1 . . TRBV18 CASSLQYPGTLMNTEAFF TGTGCCAGCTCACTCCAGTATCCCGGGACTCTCATGAACACTGAAGCTTTCTTT
TRBJ1-4 . . TRBV7-9 CASSLGQYNEKLFF TGTGCCAGCAGCTTAGGACAGTATAATGAAAAACTGTTTTTT
TRBJ2-1 . TRBD2 TRBV14 CASSRTSGWYNEQFF TGTGCCAGCAGCCGCACTAGCGGGTGGTACAATGAGCAGTTCTTC
TRBJ2-2 few TRBD1 TRBV5-1 CASSVTGMGGELFF TGCGCCAGCAGCGTGACAGGGATGGGCGGGGAGCTGTTTTTT